The 23 T cell receptor beta chains presented below share a single source sample, sequenced in a study of Tregs in tolerant kidney transplant recipients. Generated by immunoSEQ multiplex PCR, the TCRdb table keeps only in-frame clones and is missing some. The sample yields tens of thousands of clones, around 87% seen once. Related graft donors supplied nonmyeloablative bone marrow transplants, and mixed chimerism was transient. Sequences were derived from CD4+ T cells from blood (PBMCs), sampled 6 months after the transplant. The origin of the receptors is a human patient who received a combined kidney and bone marrow transplant. The T cells may partly be graft donor cells.

The J gene is TRBJ1-2, the V gene TRBV15; TRBD1 is a possible D gene (5 bases). Trimming removed 3 bases at V and 8 bases at J, with 25 bases between. Germline lookup yields CDR1 LNHNV and CDR2 YYDKDF (reference sequence). The CDR3 extends over 17 amino acids. The CDR3, as DNA: TGTGCCACCAGCAGGATGGGAACCCGGGGGGTTGATGGGGGCTACACCTTC. Its protein product is CATSRMGTRGVDGGYTF.

V gene TRBV6-5 combines with J gene TRBJ1-5; D gene unclear. Trimming removed 2 bases from V and 4 bases from J, with 6 bases in between. Germline V lookup: CDR1 MNHEY, CDR2 SVGAGI. The CDR3 runs to 13 residues. The CDR3 reads CASSYQRNQPQHF. The CDR3 DNA is TGTGCCAGCAGTTACCAACGGAATCAGCCCCAGCATTTT.

The chain employs TRBV30 and TRBJ1-5; the match to TRBD1 covers 7 bases. Germline CDR1 reads GTSNPN; CDR2 reads SVGIG (reference sequence). The CDR3 totals 15 residues. The V gene end was trimmed by 3 bases and the J gene end by 1 base; junction bases not matched to a gene: 6. CDR3 DNA: TGTGCCTGGAGCTACGACAGGGCGAGCAATCAGCCCCAGCATTTT. This sequence encodes CAWSYDRASNQPQHF.

The genes are TRBV5-4 and TRBJ1-4; the D is unclear. From germline, CDR1 is SGHNT and CDR2 YYREEE (reference sequence). There are 14 residues in the CDR3. The ends were cut back, 4 bases at V and 7 bases at J, with 14 bases in the middle. CDR3 protein: CASSPFTDSEKLFF. The CDR3 nucleotides are TGTGCCAGCAGCCCCTTCACAGATTCTGAAAAACTGTTTTTT.

The J gene is TRBJ2-5, the V gene TRBV2; 7 nucleotides agree with TRBD1. CDR1 SNHLY and CDR2 FYNNEI come from the germline V gene. This CDR3 has 13 amino acids. V shed 6 bases and J 2 bases; nucleotides not matched to a gene: 3. The CDR3 nucleotides are TGTGCCAGCAGATTGGGACAGCAAGAGACCCAGTACTTC. Its protein is CASRLGQQETQYF.

The gene calls are TRBV9 and TRBJ2-3, with a weak D call TRBD2 (5 bases). The CDR3 has 15 residues. Trimming shortened V by 4 bases and J by 7 bases, and 19 bases separated the two germline ends. Germline CDR1 reads SGDLS; CDR2 reads YYNGEE. The DNA of the CDR3 is TGTGCCAGCAGCCAAAGACTCCGAGGAGGTTATACGCAGTATTTT. Its protein is CASSQRLRGGYTQYF.

This sequence joins TRBV29-1 and TRBJ1-2; 8 bases line up with TRBD1. The CDR3 contains 12 residues. J was trimmed by 12 bases and V by 2 bases; bases with no gene match: 8. From germline, CDR1 is SQVTM and CDR2 ANQGSEA. CDR3 in DNA: TGCAGCGTTGAACGACAGGGGCTGCGGGACACCTTC. Translation gives CSVERQGLRDTF.

The rearrangement links TRBV9 to TRBJ1-1; no clear D gene. Per germline, CDR1 SGDLS and CDR2 YYNGEE. The CDR3 spans 13 residues. Trimming shortened V by 1 base and J by 6 bases, and 10 bases separated the two germline ends. Written as DNA, the CDR3 is TGTGCCAGCAGCGTATTCGGAGGCCCTGAAGCTTTCTTT. This translates into CASSVFGGPEAFF.

This clone has only a few counts. The genes are TRBV10-3 and TRBJ2-3; TRBD2 matches at 7 bases. V gave up 2 bases and J gave up 4 bases; unmatched junction bases: 3. In germline, CDR1 is ENHRY, CDR2 SYGVKD. CDR3 length: 14 amino acids. This CDR3 is CAISEGLDADTQYF. For the CDR3, the DNA is TGTGCCATCAGTGAGGGACTAGATGCAGATACGCAGTATTTT.

Note on this clone: The junction departs from germline at one end; a sequencing error may be responsible. The same CDR3 is also encoded by other DNA sequences in this sample. The chain uses TRBV6-5 and TRBJ1-6; 9 bases agree with TRBD1. The CDR3 is made up of 16 amino acids. Germline V lookup: CDR1 MNHEY, CDR2 SVGAGI. Here the CDR3 reads CASSSPGQGRNSPLHF. CDR3 sequence (DNA): TGTGCCAGCAGTTCTCCGGGACAGGGTCGTAATTCCCCCCTCCACTTT.

The rearrangement joins TRBV7-9 to TRBJ1-1, with no clear D. V was pared by 5 bases and J by 3 bases, with 10 bases between. The CDR3 length is 13 residues. Germline CDR1 and CDR2: SEHNR and FQNEAQ (reference sequence). Written as DNA, the CDR3 is TGTGCCAGCAGCCGGGGTCAGGACACTGAAGCTTTCTTT. This encodes CASSRGQDTEAFF.

The chain has TRBV7-9 and TRBJ2-1; 8 nucleotides align to TRBD2. Germline CDR1 SEHNR, CDR2 FQNEAQ (reference sequence). V lost 1 base and J lost 8; bases outside the gene matches: 7. The CDR3 covers 15 residues. The CDR3 DNA reads as TGTGCCAGCAGCTTAGGTAGCGGGATAGTCGATGAGCAGTTCTTC. As protein: CASSLGSGIVDEQFF. The full variable domain, completed using reference TRBV7-9 and TRBJ2-1, is DTGVSQNPRHKITKRGQNVTFRCDPISEHNRLYWYRQTLGQGPEFLTYFQNEAQLEKSRLLSDRFSAERPKGSFSTLEIQRTEQGDSAMYLCASSLGSGIVDEQFFGPGTRLTVL.

The chain carries TRBV30 and TRBJ2-5; the D gene is possibly TRBD2 (6 bases). The germline CDR1 and CDR2 sequences are GTSNPN and SVGIG (reference sequence). The germline V and J ends were trimmed by 4 bases and 5 bases, with 17 bases remaining between them. The CDR3 has 14 residues. The CDR3 DNA follows: TGTGCCTGGACGCAACTCGGACTACGGGAGACCCAGTACTTC. It yields the protein CAWTQLGLRETQYF.

The V gene is TRBV19, the J gene TRBJ1-1, with TRBD1 identical over 8 bases. CDR3 length equals 16 residues. Germline V gene sequence: CDR1 LNHDA, CDR2 SQIVND (reference sequence). V was clipped by 3 bases and J by 7 bases; unmatched bases: 13. The CDR3 loop reads CASSILGQGNRGEAFF. CDR3 in DNA: TGTGCCAGTAGTATTCTAGGACAGGGCAACAGGGGTGAAGCTTTCTTT.

V usage is TRBV7-2 and J usage is TRBJ2-3; TRBD2 aligns across 12 bases. CDR3 length: 18 residues. Losses at the gene ends were 5 bases for V and 0 bases for J; bases not matched to a gene: 9. CDR1 SGHTA and CDR2 FQGNSA come from the germline V gene. The CDR3 loop is CASSPQSTSGSSTDTQYF. The CDR3 nucleotides are TGTGCCAGCAGCCCCCAGTCGACTAGCGGGAGTAGCACAGATACGCAGTATTTT. The complete variable domain, with remaining parts taken from reference TRBV7-2 and TRBJ2-3, reads GAGVSQSPSNKVTEKGKDVELRCDPISGHTALYWYRQSLGQGLEFLIYFQGNSAPDKSGLPSDRFSAERTGGSVSTLTIQRTQQEDSAVYLCASSPQSTSGSSTDTQYFGPGTRLTVL.

The V call is TRBV9, the J call TRBJ2-5; TRBD1 might be the D (5 bases). The length of the CDR3 is 15 residues. Germline loops: CDR1 SGDLS, CDR2 YYNGEE. The ends were cut back, 0 bases at V and 0 bases at J, with 9 bases in the middle. CDR3 bases: TGTGCCAGCAGCGTAGGACAGCACTACCAAGAGACCCAGTACTTC. It is translated as CASSVGQHYQETQYF.

The chain joins TRBV11-2 to TRBJ2-1; TRBD1 matches 7 bases. CDR1 is SGHAT and CDR2 is FQNNGV in the germline V gene. CDR3 length: 13 amino acids. V gave up 5 bases and J gave up 5 bases; unmatched junction bases: 3. The CDR3 protein is CASSPDRDNEQFF. The CDR3 DNA reads as TGTGCCAGCAGCCCCGACAGGGACAATGAGCAGTTCTTC.

J is TRBJ1-1 and V is TRBV7-3, with a possible D match to TRBD1 (5 bases). Germline assignment: CDR1 SGHTA and CDR2 FQGTGA. Trimming took 6 bases from V and 0 from J, leaving 8 bases between them. This CDR3 has 13 residues. In nucleotides, the CDR3 is TGTGCCAGCAGGAGACAGATGAACACTGAAGCTTTCTTT. It yields the protein CASRRQMNTEAFF.

V gene TRBV7-9 combines with J gene TRBJ1-1; D is perhaps TRBD1 (5 bases). Germline loops: CDR1 SEHNR, CDR2 FQNEAQ (reference sequence). V lost 7 bases, J lost 4 bases, and 13 bases lay in between. This CDR3 is 13 amino acids long. The chain's CDR3 is CASTLRTLTEAFF. The CDR3 nucleotides read TGTGCCAGCACCTTGAGGACACTCACTGAAGCTTTCTTT.

The chain links TRBV4-2 to TRBJ2-7; possibly TRBD2 for D (7 bases). The CDR3 runs 15 residues. Germline V gene sequence: CDR1 LGHNA, CDR2 YNFKEQ. Deletions cut 1 base from V and 5 bases from J, with 15 bases between. Here the CDR3 reads CASSQVYGGHHEQYF. CDR3 in DNA: TGTGCCAGCAGCCAAGTCTACGGGGGGCATCACGAGCAGTACTTC.

The chain carries TRBV5-1 and TRBJ2-1; no clear D. The CDR3 has 13 amino acids. CDR1 and CDR2 from the germline V gene are SGHRS and YFSETQ. Trimming stripped 7 bases from V and 0 bases from J, with 8 bases between. CDR3 sequence: CASHTSSYNEQFF. The CDR3, as DNA: TGCGCCAGCCACACAAGCTCCTACAATGAGCAGTTCTTC. Together with reference TRBV5-1 and TRBJ2-1, the CDR3 gives the full variable domain: KAGVTQTPRYLIKTRGQQVTLSCSPISGHRSVSWYQQTPGQGLQFLFEYFSETQRNKGNFPGRFSGRQFSNSRSEMNVSTLELGDSALYLCASHTSSYNEQFFGPGTRLTVL.

The rearrangement uses TRBV11-2 and TRBJ2-1, with D possibly TRBD2 on 6 matching bases. The V gene lost 5 bases and the J gene lost 0 bases, with 14 bases spanning the gap. CDR3 length: 16 residues. Per the germline V gene, CDR1 is SGHAT and CDR2 is FQNNGV. This CDR3 is CASSKIAGSSYNEQFF. CDR3 in DNA: TGTGCCAGCAGCAAGATCGCGGGGAGCTCCTACAATGAGCAGTTCTTC.

The chain uses TRBV5-1 and TRBJ2-2, with 9 bases identical to TRBD2. Germline-derived CDR1 and CDR2 are SGHRS and YFSETQ. Losses at the gene ends were 2 bases for V and 7 bases for J; bases not matched to a gene: 3. This CDR3 is built from 14 residues. The CDR3 DNA is TGCGCCAGCAGCTTTAGCGGGAGTATCGGGGAGCTGTTTTTT. Protein product: CASSFSGSIGELFF.